These T cell receptor beta chains were read from a single sample in a study of T-cell memory formation after mild COVID-19. MiXCR, applied by TCRdb to the 5' RACE reads, yields one record per CDR3 protein. The sample has hundreds of thousands of distinct CDR3 sequences, less than 25% seen once; the top ten hold 8.4%. Source material: PBMCs or a T cell subset sorted from them (not recorded which). These receptors were collected from an adult woman who had mild COVID-19 (a few samples of this study predate the infection). Cell type and time point are not known. The CDR3 runs from the conserved cysteine through the conserved F or W. A D gene is named only where the DNA matches it firmly. Clone size, where shown, is once, few, many, or a class for clones that have expanded.

D: TRBD2
V: TRBV7-9
size: .
J: TRBJ2-6
DNA: TGTGCCAGCAGCCGGGAGGGAATAGGTGGGGCCAACGTCCTGACTTTC
CDR3: CASSREGIGGANVLTF

D: TRBD1
V: TRBV20-1
size: few
J: TRBJ1-1
DNA: TGCAGTGCTAGAGAACAGGGGGCGTGGGGCACTGAAGCTTTCTTT
CDR3: CSAREQGAWGTEAFF

D: .
V: TRBV6-4
size: .
J: TRBJ1-1
DNA: TGTGCCAGCAGTTTGACGGCTGGGGTGGGAGCTTTCTTT
CDR3: CASSLTAGVGAFF

D: .
V: TRBV12-3/TRBV12-4
size: few
J: TRBJ2-7
DNA: TGTGCCAGCAGTTTTGGCCCCAACGAGCAGTACTTC
CDR3: CASSFGPNEQYF

D: TRBD2
V: TRBV4-1
size: many
J: TRBJ2-1
DNA: TGCGCCAGCAGCCAAGAAACGGGGGGAATAAGGGAGCAGTTCTTC
CDR3: CASSQETGGIREQFF

D: TRBD2
V: TRBV4-1
size: few
J: TRBJ2-3
DNA: TGCGCCAGCACGACAATTAGCGGGAGCACAGATACGCAGTATTTT
CDR3: CASTTISGSTDTQYF

D: .
V: TRBV7-2
size: few
J: TRBJ2-7
DNA: TGTGCCAGCAGCCCGAGTGGGGGGAACTCCTACGAGCAGTACTTC
CDR3: CASSPSGGNSYEQYF

D: .
V: TRBV15
size: .
J: TRBJ2-7
DNA: TGTGCCACCAGCAGTTATCCCGCGTTTCCCCACGAGCAGTACTTC
CDR3: CATSSYPAFPHEQYF

D: TRBD2
V: TRBV12-3/TRBV12-4
size: .
J: TRBJ2-7
DNA: TGTGCCAGCAGTCGCGGACTAGCGGGGGGGAAGGAGCAGTACTTC
CDR3: CASSRGLAGGKEQYF

D: .
V: TRBV7-2
size: .
J: TRBJ2-3
DNA: TGTGCCAGCAGCTTAGCGCTGGGGCCAGATACGCAGTATTTT
CDR3: CASSLALGPDTQYF